A selection of T cell receptor beta chains follows, all from one sample in a study of OX40 agonist ivuxolimab in advanced cancers. Sequencing used immunoSEQ multiplex PCR; TCRdb keeps in-frame clones, though not all of them. The sample holds 57,000 or so clones; 70% to 90% are singletons and the top ten take 18%. The starting material was CD4+ or CD8+ T cells sorted from blood, obtained in a trial of the OX40 agonist ivuxolimab. The origin of the receptors is an adult with an advanced solid tumor such as melanoma, head and neck, liver or kidney cancer. CDR3s include the opening cysteine and the closing phenylalanine or tryptophan. Some rows have no size entry. The others give once, few or many, or a class for an expanded clone.

>.|TRBV28
CASSQRESTDTQYF
>.|TRBV7-8
CASSLGQGVSYEQYF
>.|TRBV5-4
CASSLGLAGVEAKNIQYF
>.|TRBV15
CATSRDRGSEKLFF
>.|TRBV10-3
CAITLGQGSYGYTF
>.|TRBV7-6
CASSPEGASYEQYF
>.|TRBV10-2
CASSLGQGAKYEQYF
>.|TRBV2
CASSLVEGDSYNSPLHF
>.|TRBV20-1
CSARGPEGQFF
>.|TRBV28
CASPGPEGNEQFF
>.|TRBV11-2
CASSNRYEQYF
>.|TRBV5-1
CASSLAAQGELFF
>.|TRBV15
CATSVSGYGYTF
>.|TRBV5-1
CASSLTGVTGELFF
>.|TRBV13
CATQLTGEQFF
>.|TRBV4-3
CASSPGLPGLAGGGLFF
>.|TRBV7-9
CASSLVGRQKNTGELFF
>.|TRBV30
CAWSPTSTDTQYF
>.|TRBV11-3
CASSLDLIYNEQFF
>.|TRBV5-6
CASSLTESNQPQHF
>once|TRBV27
CASSFTAGGPNEQFF
>.|TRBV10-3
CAISPGQGAYEQYF
>.|TRBV11-2
CASSPARDSTYEQYF
>.|TRBV11-3
CASSAREGPNTGELFF
>.|TRBV6-5
CATYVGGAQETQYF
>.|TRBV13
CASSLGPSSYNEQFF
>.|TRBV28
CASSRGGPQHF
>once|TRBV7-3
CASSLGATYEQYF
>.|TRBV28
CASTWTGGKDTQYF
>.|TRBV5-1
CASSLGRGAQSQETQYF
>.|TRBV7-9
CASQSQDRDQPQHF
>.|TRBV28
CASSLTARGEQFF
>.|TRBV6-4
CASSDKNTGELFF
>.|TRBV25-1
CASKPRQATPYEQYF
>.|TRBV6-5
CASTLTATNTGELFF
>.|TRBV7-9
CASSLDRLGVAEAFF
>.|TRBV28
CASSLTSGRVVDTGELFF
>.|TRBV27
CASSLSWTPEYEQYF
>.|TRBV29-1
CSVEGLAGIAYNEQFF
>.|TRBV13
CATGTSDSGANVLTF
>.|TRBV4-3
CASSQEERTGYQQYF
>.|TRBV6-6
CASSYSTMNTEAFF
>.|TRBV28
CASSPTSGSHGELFF